This T cell receptor (beta chain) stems from a study of regulatory T cells in long-lasting Graves disease. In building TCR beta libraries, iRepertoire HTBI primers were used together with Arm-PCR of CDR3 regions. TCRdb reprocessed the multiplex PCR reads with MiXCR, giving one entry per CDR3 protein. The profile shows 400,000 or so distinct CDR3 sequences, around 24% of them singletons. The junction had 10 bases not matched to a gene; V was cut back by 4 bases and J by 11 bases. CDR3 length: 14 amino acids. Per germline, CDR1 SGHTA and CDR2 FQGNSA. Time point reported: persistent/refractory GD, antithyroid drugs over 5 years with positive TRAb. The authors made the TCR library using RNA they extracted from PBMCs. In this cohort, patients came from an endocrinology department located in Xi'an, China.

Sequences were derived from peripheral blood mononuclear cells (PBMCs), sampled when the disease was refractory, from a patient treated with antithyroid drugs. The clonotype originates from a female donor with Graves disease. The chain couples TRBV7-2 to TRBJ1-1; TRBD1 matches at 10 bases. The CDR3 DNA reads as TGTGCCAGCAGCTCACAGCTGGGACAGGGGAACGCTTTCTTT. Translation gives CASSSQLGQGNAFF.